The 10 T cell receptor beta chains given below trace back to one sample, sequenced in a study of T cell repertoires in cytomegalovirus infection. Their antigens are not known. TCRdb processed the reads anew with MiXCR; each CDR3 protein has one entry. There are roughly 990,000 distinct CDR3 sequences in the sample; 30% to 40% occur only once, and around an eighth lies in the top ten. The material sequenced was cultured CD8+ T cells from PBMCs, taken from culture after CMV antigen stimulation. These receptor sequences come from a human donor in good health (CMV status not recorded). Some clones in this sample may be carry-over from other donors' samples.

The genes are TRBV7-2 and TRBJ2-1; no reliable D call. V dropped 2 bases and J dropped 4 bases, with 6 bases sitting between them. This CDR3 comprises 13 residues. The germline gives CDR1 SGHTA, CDR2 FQGNSA. Written as DNA, the CDR3 is TGTGCCAGCAGCTTAAAGGAGTACAATGAGCAGTTCTTC. Its translation is CASSLKEYNEQFF.

This clonotype was seen a handful of times. The rearrangement joins TRBV28 to TRBJ1-1; D may be TRBD1 (5 bases). CDR1 and CDR2 (germline): MDHEN, SYDVKM. The CDR3 sequence is 15 residues long. Between the trimmed V and J ends, which lost 3 bases and 0 bases, there was a span of 11 bases. This CDR3 is CASSFLTDMNTEAFF. CDR3 sequence (DNA): TGTGCCAGCAGTTTCCTGACAGACATGAACACTGAAGCTTTCTTT.

J is TRBJ1-2 and V is TRBV6-2 or TRBV6-3; D is perhaps TRBD1 (5 bases). Deletions cut 8 bases from V and 6 bases from J, with 16 bases between. Germline V gene lookup returns CDR1 MNHEY and CDR2 SVGEGT. The CDR3 runs to 13 residues. DNA for the CDR3: TGTGCCAGCCAAACGGGACTGAACAATGGCTACACCTTC. Protein product: CASQTGLNNGYTF.

The chain combines TRBV2 with TRBJ2-5; 10 nucleotides line up with TRBD1. Trimming removed 7 bases from V and 5 bases from J; junction bases left unmatched: 10. Per germline, CDR1 SNHLY and CDR2 FYNNEI. This CDR3 is built from 15 residues. The CDR3 DNA sequence: TGTGCCAGCAACGCAAGACAGGGGGCTTTGGAGACCCAGTACTTC. This translates into CASNARQGALETQYF.

V is TRBV7-6 and J is TRBJ2-2; 9 nucleotides match TRBD2. Germline assignment: CDR1 SGHVS and CDR2 FNYEAQ. Trimming removed 0 bases from V and 5 bases from J; junction bases left unmatched: 4. CDR3 length: 16 residues. The CDR3 bases are TGTGCCAGCAGCTTAGCGCGGCTAGCGGGGACCGGGGAGCTGTTTTTT. It yields the protein CASSLARLAGTGELFF.

This clonotype appeared a few times. V gene TRBV11-2 combines with J gene TRBJ2-1; tentatively, D is TRBD1 or TRBD2 (5 bases each). This CDR3 comprises 14 residues. In germline, CDR1 is SGHAT, CDR2 FQNNGV. Between the trimmed V and J ends, which lost 3 bases and 9 bases, there was a span of 15 bases. The CDR3 DNA sequence: TGTGCCAGCAGCTTTGGTTCGGGGCTCTTTGAGCAGTTCTTC. Amino acids: CASSFGSGLFEQFF.

The chain joins TRBV5-1 to TRBJ2-1, with unresolved D. Germline assignment: CDR1 SGHRS and CDR2 YFSETQ. V was clipped by 0 bases and J by 10 bases, with 8 bases between them. CDR3 length: 12 residues. The CDR3: CASSLAQTEQFF. The DNA of the CDR3 is TGCGCCAGCAGCTTGGCCCAGACGGAGCAGTTCTTC.

As for this clonotype: At one end the junction does not follow the germline gene, possibly because of a read error. The chain is built from TRBV4-1 and TRBJ2-1, with 8 positions matching TRBD1. Germline CDR1 reads MGHRA; CDR2 reads YSYEKL. This CDR3 region has 15 residues. CDR3 residues: CTSSQGTGRGDEQFF. CDR3 nucleotides: TGCACCAGCAGCCAAGGGACAGGCCGGGGAGATGAGCAGTTCTTC.

In this sample, this clonotype turned up many times. The chain employs TRBV6-1 and TRBJ2-7; 9 bases agree with TRBD1. The germline CDR1 and CDR2 sequences are MNHNS and SASEGT. V dropped 7 bases and J dropped 5; count of bases not matched to a gene: 9. The CDR3 runs to 14 residues. CDR3 bases: TGTGCCAGCACCTTAGGGGACAGGGACGACGAGCAGTACTTC. It translates to CASTLGDRDDEQYF.

This clonotype came up a few times. The J gene is TRBJ1-5, the V gene TRBV7-9; D perhaps matches TRBD1 (5 bases). The germline V gene encodes CDR1 SEHNR and CDR2 FQNEAQ (reference sequence). Trimming shortened V by 5 bases and J by 0 bases, and 11 bases separated the two germline ends. This CDR3 comprises 15 residues. This CDR3 is CASSRTQYSNQPQHF. Here the CDR3 DNA reads TGTGCCAGCAGCCGGACACAGTATAGCAATCAGCCCCAGCATTTT.